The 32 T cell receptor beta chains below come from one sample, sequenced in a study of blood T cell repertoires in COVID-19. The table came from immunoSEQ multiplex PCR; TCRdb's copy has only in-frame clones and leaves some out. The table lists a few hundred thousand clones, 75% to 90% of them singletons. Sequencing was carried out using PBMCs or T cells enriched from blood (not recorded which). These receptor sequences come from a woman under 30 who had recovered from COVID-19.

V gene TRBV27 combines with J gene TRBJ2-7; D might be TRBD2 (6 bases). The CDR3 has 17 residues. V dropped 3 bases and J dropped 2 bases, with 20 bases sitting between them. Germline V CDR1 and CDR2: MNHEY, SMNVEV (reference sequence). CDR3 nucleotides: TGTGCCAGCAGTTTTTCCGGGACTTACCCGCGCACCTACGAGCAGTACTTC. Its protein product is CASSFSGTYPRTYEQYF.

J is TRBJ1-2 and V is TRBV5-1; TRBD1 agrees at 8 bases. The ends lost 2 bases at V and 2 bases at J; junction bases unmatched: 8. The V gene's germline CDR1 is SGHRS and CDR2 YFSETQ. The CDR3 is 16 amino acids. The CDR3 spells CASSLGQGWLNYGYTF. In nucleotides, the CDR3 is TGCGCCAGCAGCTTAGGACAGGGATGGTTGAACTATGGCTACACCTTC.

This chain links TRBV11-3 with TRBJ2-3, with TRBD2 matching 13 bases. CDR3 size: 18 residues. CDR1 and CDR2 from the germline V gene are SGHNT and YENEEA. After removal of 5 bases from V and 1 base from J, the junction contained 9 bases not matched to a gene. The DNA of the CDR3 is TGTGCCAGCAGCCTATGGACTAGCGGGGGAGTCGGCACAGATACGCAGTATTTT. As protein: CASSLWTSGGVGTDTQYF.

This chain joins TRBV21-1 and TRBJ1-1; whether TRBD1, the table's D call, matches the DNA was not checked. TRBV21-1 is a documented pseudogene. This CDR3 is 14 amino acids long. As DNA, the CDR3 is TGTGCCAGCAGGACGGGACAGAGAAACACTGAAGCTTTCTTT. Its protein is CASRTGQRNTEAFF.

CDR3 nucleotides: TGTGCCAGCAGCTTAGTGGTTGGCCAGCGGGGGGAGCAGTTCTTC. Its translation is CASSLVVGQRGEQFF. The rearrangement uses TRBV7-6 and TRBJ2-1, with 8 positions matching TRBD2. This CDR3 contains 15 residues. Trimming took 1 base from V and 10 from J; bases not matched to a gene: 9. Germline V gives CDR1 SGHVS, CDR2 FNYEAQ. Drawing the rest from reference TRBV7-6 and TRBJ2-1, the complete variable domain is GAGVSQSPRYKVTKRGQDVALRCDPISGHVSLYWYRQALGQGPEFLTYFNYEAQQDKSGLPNDRFSAERPEGSISTLTIQRTEQRDSAMYRCASSLVVGQRGEQFFGPGTRLTVL.

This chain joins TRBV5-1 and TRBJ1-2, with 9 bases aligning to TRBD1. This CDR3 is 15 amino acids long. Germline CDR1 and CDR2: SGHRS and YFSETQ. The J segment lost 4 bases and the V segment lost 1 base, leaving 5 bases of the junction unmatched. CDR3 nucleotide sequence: TGCGCCAGCAGCTTGAAAGGACAGGGGAGCTATGGCTACACCTTC. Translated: CASSLKGQGSYGYTF.

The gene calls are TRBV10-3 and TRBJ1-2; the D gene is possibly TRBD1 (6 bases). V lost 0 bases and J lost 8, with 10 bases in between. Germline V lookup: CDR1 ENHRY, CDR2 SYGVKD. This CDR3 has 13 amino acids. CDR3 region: CAISESRGTGYTF. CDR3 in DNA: TGTGCCATCAGTGAGTCGAGGGGGACGGGCTACACCTTC.

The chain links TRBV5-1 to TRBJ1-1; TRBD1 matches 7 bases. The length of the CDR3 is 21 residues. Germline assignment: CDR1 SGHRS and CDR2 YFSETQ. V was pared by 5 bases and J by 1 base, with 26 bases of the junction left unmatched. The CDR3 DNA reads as TGCGCCAGCAGGCCTTCCTGGCAGGGGGTCCTTTCCCCACTTCCGAACACTGAAGCTTTCTTT. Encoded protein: CASRPSWQGVLSPLPNTEAFF.

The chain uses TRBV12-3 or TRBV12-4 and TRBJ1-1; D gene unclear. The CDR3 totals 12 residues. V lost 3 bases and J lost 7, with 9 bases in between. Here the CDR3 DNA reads TGTGCCAGCAGTTTCTTGAGTGGTGAAGCTTTCTTT. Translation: CASSFLSGEAFF.

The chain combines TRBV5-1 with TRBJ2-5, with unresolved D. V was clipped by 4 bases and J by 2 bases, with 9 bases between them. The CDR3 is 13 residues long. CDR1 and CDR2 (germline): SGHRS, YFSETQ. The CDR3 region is CASSAAGQETQYF. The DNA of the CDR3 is TGCGCCAGCAGCGCGGCTGGACAAGAGACCCAGTACTTC.

The CDR3 loop reads CASSLDSGAYGYTF. The CDR3 nucleotides read TGTGCCAGCAGCTTAGACTCAGGGGCCTATGGCTACACCTTC. The V gene is TRBV13, the J gene TRBJ1-2, with a possible D match to TRBD1 (6 bases). This CDR3 has 14 residues. Germline CDR1 is PRHDT and CDR2 is FYEKMQ (reference sequence). The ends were cut back, 1 base at V and 4 bases at J, with 10 bases in the middle.

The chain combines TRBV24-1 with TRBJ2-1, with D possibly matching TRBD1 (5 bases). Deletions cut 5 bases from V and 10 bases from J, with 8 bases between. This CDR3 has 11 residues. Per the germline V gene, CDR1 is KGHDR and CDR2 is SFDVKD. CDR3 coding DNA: TGTGCCACCAGTGTAGCAGGGGAGCAGTTCTTC. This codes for CATSVAGEQFF.

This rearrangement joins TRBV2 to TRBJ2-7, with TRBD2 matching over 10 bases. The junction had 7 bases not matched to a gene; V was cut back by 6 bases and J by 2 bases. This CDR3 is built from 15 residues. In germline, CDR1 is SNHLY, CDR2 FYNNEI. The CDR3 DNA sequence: TGTGCCAGCAGCCCTCGGACTAGCGGACCCTACGAGCAGTACTTC. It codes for CASSPRTSGPYEQYF. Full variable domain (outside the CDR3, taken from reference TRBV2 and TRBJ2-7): EPEVTQTPSHQVTQMGQEVILRCVPISNHLYFYWYRQILGQKVEFLVSFYNNEISEKSEIFDDQFSVERPDGSNFTLKIRSTKLEDSAMYFCASSPRTSGPYEQYFGPGTRLTVT.

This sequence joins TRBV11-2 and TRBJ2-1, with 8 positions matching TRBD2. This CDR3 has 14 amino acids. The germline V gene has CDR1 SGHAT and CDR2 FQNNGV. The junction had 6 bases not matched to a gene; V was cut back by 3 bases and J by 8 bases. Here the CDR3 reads CASSLGLVGYEQFF. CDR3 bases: TGTGCCAGCAGCTTGGGACTAGTAGGCTATGAGCAGTTCTTC. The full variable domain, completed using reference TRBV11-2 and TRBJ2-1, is EAGVAQSPRYKIIEKRQSVAFWCNPISGHATLYWYQQILGQGPKLLIQFQNNGVVDDSQLPKDRFSAERLKGVDSTLKIQPAKLEDSAVYLCASSLGLVGYEQFFGPGTRLTVL.

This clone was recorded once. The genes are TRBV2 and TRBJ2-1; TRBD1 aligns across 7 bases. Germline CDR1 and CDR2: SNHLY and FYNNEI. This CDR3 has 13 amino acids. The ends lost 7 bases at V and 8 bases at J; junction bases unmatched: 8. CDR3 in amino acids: CASTTEGADEQFF. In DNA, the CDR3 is TGTGCCAGCACCACCGAGGGGGCCGATGAGCAGTTCTTC.

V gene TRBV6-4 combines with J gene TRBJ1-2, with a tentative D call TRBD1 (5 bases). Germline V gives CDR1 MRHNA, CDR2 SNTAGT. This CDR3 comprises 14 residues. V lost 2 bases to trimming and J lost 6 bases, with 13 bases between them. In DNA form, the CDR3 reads TGTGCCAGCAGTGACAAGTATGGAGGGGATGGCTACACCTTC. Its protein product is CASSDKYGGDGYTF.

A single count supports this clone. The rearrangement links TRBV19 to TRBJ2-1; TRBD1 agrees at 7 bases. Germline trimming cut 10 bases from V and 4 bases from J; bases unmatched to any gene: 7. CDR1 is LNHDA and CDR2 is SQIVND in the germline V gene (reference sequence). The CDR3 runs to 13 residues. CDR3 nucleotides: TGTGCCACCTCGGGACAGCGATACAATGAGCAGTTCTTC. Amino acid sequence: CATSGQRYNEQFF. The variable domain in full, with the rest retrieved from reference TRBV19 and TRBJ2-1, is DGGITQSPKYLFRKEGQNVTLSCEQNLNHDAMYWYRQDPGQGLRLIYYSQIVNDFQKGDIAEGYSVSREKKESFPLTVTSAQKNPTAFYLCATSGQRYNEQFFGPGTRLTVL.

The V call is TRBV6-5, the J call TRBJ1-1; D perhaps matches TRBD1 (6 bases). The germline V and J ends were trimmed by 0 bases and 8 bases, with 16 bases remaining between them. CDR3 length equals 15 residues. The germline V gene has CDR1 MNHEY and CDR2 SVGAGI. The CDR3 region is CASSYSNPNRVEAFF. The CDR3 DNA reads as TGTGCCAGCAGTTACTCAAATCCAAACAGGGTCGAAGCTTTCTTT.

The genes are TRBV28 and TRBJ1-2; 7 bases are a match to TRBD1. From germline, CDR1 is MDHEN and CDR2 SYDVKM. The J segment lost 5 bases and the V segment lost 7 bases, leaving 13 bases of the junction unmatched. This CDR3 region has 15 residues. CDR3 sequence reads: CASTQGAGGTYGYTF. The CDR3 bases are TGTGCCAGCACCCAAGGGGCAGGGGGGACTTATGGCTACACCTTC.

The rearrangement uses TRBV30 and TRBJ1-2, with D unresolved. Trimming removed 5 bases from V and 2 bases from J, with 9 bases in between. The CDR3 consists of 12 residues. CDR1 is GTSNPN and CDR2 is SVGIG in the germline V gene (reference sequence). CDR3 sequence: CAWGSGNYGYTF. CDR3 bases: TGTGCCTGGGGTTCGGGGAACTATGGCTACACCTTC.

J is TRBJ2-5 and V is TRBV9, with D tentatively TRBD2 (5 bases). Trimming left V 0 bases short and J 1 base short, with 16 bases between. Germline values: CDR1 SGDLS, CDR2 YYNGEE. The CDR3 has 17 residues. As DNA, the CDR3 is TGTGCCAGCAGCGTAGATGTTTTGGGAGCCGCCCAAGAGACCCAGTACTTC. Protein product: CASSVDVLGAAQETQYF.

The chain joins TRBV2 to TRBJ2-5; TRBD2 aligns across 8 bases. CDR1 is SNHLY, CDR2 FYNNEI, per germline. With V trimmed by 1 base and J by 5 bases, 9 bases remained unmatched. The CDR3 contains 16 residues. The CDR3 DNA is TGTGCCAGCAGTGAAGATGAGCGCGGGGGGCGGGAGACCCAGTACTTC. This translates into CASSEDERGGRETQYF.

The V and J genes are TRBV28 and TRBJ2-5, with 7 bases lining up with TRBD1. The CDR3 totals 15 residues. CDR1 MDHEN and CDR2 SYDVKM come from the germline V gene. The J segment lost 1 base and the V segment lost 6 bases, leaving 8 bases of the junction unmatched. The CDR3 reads CASRLGGMGQETQYF. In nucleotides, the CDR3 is TGTGCCAGCAGGTTAGGGGGCATGGGCCAAGAGACCCAGTACTTC.

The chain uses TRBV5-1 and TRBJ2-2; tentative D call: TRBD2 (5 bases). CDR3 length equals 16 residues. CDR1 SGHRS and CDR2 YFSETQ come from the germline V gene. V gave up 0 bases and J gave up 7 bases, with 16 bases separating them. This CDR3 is CASSLAPSGGGGELFF. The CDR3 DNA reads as TGCGCCAGCAGCTTGGCGCCCAGCGGAGGTGGCGGGGAGCTGTTTTTT.

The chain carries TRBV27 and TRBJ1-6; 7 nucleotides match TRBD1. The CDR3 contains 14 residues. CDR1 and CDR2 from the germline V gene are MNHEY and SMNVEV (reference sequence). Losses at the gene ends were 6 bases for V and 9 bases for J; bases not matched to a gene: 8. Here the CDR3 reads CASSLGTAGSPLHF. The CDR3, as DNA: TGTGCCAGCAGCCTCGGGACAGCAGGTTCACCCCTCCACTTT.

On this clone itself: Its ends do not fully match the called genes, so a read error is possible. The CDR3 protein is CASSPSSLWLAGGLFF. The CDR3 coding sequence is TGTGCCAGCAGTCCGTCCTCCTTATGGCTAGCGGGGGGGCTGTTTTTT. The chain employs TRBV28 and TRBJ2-2; 11 bases line up with TRBD2. CDR3 length equals 16 residues. Germline CDR1 MDHEN, CDR2 SYDVKM.

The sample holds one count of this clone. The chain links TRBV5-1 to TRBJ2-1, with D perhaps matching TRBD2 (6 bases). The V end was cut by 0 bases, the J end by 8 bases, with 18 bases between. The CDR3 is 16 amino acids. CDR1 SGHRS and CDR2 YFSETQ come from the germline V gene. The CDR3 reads CASSLGVLGRGDEQFF. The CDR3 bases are TGCGCCAGCAGCTTGGGGGTTTTAGGGCGGGGCGATGAGCAGTTCTTC.

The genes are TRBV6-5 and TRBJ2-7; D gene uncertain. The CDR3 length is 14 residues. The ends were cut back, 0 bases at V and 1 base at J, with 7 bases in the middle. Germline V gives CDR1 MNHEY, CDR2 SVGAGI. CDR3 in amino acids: CASSYSGDSYEQYF. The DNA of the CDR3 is TGTGCCAGCAGTTACTCCGGTGATTCCTACGAGCAGTACTTC.

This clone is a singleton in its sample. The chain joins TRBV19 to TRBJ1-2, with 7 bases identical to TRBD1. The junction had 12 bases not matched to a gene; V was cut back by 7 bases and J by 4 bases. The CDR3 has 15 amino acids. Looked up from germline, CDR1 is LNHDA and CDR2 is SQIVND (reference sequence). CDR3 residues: CASNPRDRVFYGYTF. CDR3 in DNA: TGTGCCAGTAACCCCCGGGACAGAGTCTTCTATGGCTACACCTTC.

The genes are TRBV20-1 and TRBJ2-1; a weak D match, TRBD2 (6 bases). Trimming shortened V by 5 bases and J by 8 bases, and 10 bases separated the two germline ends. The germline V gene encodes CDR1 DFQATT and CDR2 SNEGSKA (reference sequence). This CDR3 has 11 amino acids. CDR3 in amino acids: CSAPAGHEQFF. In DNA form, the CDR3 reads TGCAGTGCTCCAGCGGGCCATGAGCAGTTCTTC.

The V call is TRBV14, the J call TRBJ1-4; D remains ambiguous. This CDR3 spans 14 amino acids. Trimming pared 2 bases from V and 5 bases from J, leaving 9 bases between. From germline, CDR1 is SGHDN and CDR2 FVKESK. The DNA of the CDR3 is TGTGCCAGCAGCCAACATCGGGGAAATGAAAAACTGTTTTTT. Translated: CASSQHRGNEKLFF.

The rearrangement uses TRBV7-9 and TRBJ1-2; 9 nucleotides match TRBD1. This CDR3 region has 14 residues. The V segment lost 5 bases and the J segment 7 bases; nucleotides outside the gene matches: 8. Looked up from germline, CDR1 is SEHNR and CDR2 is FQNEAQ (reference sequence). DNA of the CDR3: TGTGCCAGCAGCGATCACAGGGGGCACGGTGGCTACACCTTC. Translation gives CASSDHRGHGGYTF.